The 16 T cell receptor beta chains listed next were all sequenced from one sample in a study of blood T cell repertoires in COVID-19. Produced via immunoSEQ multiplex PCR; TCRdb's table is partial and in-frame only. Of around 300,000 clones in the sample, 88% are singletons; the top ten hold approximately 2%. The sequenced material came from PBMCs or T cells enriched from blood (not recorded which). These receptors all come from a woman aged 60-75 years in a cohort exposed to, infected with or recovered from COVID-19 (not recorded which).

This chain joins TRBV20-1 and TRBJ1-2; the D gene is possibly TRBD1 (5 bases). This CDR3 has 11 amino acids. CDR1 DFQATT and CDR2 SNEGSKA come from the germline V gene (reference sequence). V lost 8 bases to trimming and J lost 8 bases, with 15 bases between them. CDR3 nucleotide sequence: TGCAGTACGACCCAGGGTGAGGGCTACACCTTC. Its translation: CSTTQGEGYTF.

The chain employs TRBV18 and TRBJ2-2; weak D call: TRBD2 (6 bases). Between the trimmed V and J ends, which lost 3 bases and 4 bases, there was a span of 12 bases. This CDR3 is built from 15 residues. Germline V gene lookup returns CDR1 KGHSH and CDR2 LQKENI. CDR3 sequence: CASSPPSGFTGELFF. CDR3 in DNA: TGTGCCAGCTCACCTCCCAGCGGGTTCACCGGGGAGCTGTTTTTT.

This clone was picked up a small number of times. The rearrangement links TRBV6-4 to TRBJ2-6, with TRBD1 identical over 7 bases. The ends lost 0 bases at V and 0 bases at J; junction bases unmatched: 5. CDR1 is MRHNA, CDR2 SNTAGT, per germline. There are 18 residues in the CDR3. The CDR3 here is CASSDSKGAGSGANVLTF. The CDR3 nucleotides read TGTGCCAGCAGTGACTCAAAGGGGGCCGGCTCTGGGGCCAACGTCCTGACTTTC.

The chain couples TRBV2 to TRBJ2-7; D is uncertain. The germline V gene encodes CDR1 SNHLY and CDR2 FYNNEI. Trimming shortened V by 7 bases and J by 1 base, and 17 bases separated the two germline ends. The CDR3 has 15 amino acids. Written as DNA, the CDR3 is TGTGCCAGCACCTTAAGCCCCATACCTTCCTACGAGCAGTACTTC. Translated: CASTLSPIPSYEQYF.

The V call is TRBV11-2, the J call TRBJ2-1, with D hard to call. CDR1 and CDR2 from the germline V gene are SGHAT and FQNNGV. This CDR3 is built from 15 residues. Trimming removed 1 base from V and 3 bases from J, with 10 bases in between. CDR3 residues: CASSLVLLSYNEQFF. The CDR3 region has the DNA TGTGCCAGCAGCTTAGTTCTCCTCAGCTACAATGAGCAGTTCTTC.

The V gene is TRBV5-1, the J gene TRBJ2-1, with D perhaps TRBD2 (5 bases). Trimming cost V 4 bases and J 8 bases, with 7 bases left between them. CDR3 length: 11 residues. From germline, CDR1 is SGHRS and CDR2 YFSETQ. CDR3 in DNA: TGCGCCAGCAGCCTGGACTATGAGCAGTTCTTC. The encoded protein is CASSLDYEQFF.

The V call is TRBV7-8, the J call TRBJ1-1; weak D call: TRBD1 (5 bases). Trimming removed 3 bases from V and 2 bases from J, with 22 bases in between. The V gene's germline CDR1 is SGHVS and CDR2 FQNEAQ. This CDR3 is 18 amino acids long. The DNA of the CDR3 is TGTGCCAGCAGCTTTCCTCGCCAACGCGAGACAGTTAACACTGAAGCTTTCTTT. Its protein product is CASSFPRQRETVNTEAFF. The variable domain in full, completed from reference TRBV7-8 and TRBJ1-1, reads GAGVSQSPRYKVAKRGQDVALRCDPISGHVSLFWYQQALGQGPEFLTYFQNEAQLDKSGLPSDRFFAERPEGSVSTLKIQRTQQEDSAVYLCASSFPRQRETVNTEAFFGQGTRLTVV.

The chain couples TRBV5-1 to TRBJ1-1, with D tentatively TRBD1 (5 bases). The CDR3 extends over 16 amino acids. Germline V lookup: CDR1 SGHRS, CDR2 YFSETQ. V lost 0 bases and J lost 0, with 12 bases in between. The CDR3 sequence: CASSLATAPMNTEAFF. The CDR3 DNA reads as TGCGCCAGCAGCTTGGCGACAGCGCCCATGAACACTGAAGCTTTCTTT.

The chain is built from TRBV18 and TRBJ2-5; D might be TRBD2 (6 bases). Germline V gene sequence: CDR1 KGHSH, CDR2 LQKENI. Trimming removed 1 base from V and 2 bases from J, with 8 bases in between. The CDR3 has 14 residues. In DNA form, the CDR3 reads TGTGCCAGCTCACCACGACTAGAACAAGAGACCCAGTACTTC. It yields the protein CASSPRLEQETQYF.

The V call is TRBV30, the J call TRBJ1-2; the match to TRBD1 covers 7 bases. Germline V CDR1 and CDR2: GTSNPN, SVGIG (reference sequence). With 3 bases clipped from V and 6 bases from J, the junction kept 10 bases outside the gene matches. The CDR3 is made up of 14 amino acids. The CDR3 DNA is TGTGCCTGGAGAAACCAAGGGGGCGTTCATGGCTACACCTTC. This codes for CAWRNQGGVHGYTF. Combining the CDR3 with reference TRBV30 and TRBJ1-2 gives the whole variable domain SQTIHQWPATLVQPVGSPLSLECTVEGTSNPNLYWYRQAAGRGLQLLFYSVGIGQISSEVPQNLSASRPQDRQFILSSKKLLLSDSGFYLCAWRNQGGVHGYTFGSGTRLTVV.

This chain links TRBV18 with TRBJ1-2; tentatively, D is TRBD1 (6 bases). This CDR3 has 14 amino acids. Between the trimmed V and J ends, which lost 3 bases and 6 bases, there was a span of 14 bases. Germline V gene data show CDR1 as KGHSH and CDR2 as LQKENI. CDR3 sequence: CASSPRQAGDGYTF. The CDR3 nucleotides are TGTGCCAGCTCACCCAGACAGGCGGGGGATGGCTACACCTTC.

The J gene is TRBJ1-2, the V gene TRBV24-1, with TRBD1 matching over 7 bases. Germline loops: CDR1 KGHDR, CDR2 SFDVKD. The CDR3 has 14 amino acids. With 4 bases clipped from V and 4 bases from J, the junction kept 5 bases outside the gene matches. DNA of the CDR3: TGTGCCACCAGTGAGGGGACAGCCCTCTATGGCTACACCTTC. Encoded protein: CATSEGTALYGYTF.

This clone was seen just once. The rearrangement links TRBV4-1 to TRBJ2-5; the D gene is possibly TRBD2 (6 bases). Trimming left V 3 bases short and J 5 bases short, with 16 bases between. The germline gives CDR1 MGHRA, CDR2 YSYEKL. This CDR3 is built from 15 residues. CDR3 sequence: CASSHLTSEWETQYF. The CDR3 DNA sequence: TGCGCCAGCAGCCACCTGACTAGTGAATGGGAGACCCAGTACTTC.

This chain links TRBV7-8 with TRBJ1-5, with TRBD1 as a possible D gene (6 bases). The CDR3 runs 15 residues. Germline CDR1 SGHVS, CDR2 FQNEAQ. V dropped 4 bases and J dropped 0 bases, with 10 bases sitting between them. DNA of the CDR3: TGTGCCAGCAGCTGGGACAACCATAGCAATCAGCCCCAGCATTTT. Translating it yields CASSWDNHSNQPQHF.

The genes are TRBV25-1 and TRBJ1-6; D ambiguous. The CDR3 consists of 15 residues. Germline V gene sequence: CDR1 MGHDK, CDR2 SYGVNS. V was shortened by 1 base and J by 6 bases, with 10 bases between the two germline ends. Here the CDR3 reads CASSEFGVSNSPLHF. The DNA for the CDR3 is TGTGCCAGCAGTGAATTTGGAGTCAGTAATTCACCCCTCCACTTT.

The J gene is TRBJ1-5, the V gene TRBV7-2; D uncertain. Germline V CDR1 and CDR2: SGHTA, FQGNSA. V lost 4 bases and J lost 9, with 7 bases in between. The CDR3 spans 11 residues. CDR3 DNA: TGTGCCAGCAGCTCGGGTGGGCCCCAGCATTTT. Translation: CASSSGGPQHF. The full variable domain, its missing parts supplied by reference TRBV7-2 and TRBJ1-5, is GAGVSQSPSNKVTEKGKDVELRCDPISGHTALYWYRQSLGQGLEFLIYFQGNSAPDKSGLPSDRFSAERTGGSVSTLTIQRTQQEDSAVYLCASSSGGPQHFGDGTRLSIL.